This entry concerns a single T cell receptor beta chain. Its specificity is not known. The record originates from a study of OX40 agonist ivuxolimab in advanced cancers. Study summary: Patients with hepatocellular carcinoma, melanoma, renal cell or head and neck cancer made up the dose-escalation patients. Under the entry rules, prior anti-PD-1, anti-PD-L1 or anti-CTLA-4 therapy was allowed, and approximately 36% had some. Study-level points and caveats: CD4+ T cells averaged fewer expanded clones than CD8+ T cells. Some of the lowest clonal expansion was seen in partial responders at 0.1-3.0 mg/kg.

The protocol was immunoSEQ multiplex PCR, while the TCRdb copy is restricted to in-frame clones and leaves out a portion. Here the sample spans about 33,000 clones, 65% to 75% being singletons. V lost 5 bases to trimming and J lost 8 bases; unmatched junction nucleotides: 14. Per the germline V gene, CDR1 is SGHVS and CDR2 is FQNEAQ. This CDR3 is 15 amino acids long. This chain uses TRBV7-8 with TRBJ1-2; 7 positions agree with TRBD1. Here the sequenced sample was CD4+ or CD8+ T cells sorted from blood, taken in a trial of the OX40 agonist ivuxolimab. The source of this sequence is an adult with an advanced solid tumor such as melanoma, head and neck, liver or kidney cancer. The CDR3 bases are TGTGCCAGCAGCCCAATGACGACAGGGCGTGAGGGCTACACCTTC. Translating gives CASSPMTTGREGYTF.